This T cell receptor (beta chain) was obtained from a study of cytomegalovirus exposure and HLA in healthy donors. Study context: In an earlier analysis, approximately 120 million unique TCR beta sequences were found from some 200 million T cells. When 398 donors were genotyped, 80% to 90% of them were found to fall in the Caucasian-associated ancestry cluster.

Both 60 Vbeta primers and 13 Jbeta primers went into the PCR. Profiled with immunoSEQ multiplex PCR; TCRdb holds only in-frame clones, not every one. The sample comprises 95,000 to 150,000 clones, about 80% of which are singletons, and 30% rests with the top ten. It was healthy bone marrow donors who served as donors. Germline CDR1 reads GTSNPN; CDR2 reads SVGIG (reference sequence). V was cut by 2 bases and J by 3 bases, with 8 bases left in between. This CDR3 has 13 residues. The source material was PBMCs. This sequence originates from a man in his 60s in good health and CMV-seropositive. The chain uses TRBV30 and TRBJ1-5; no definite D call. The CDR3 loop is CAWSLRSNQPQHF. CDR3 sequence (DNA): TGTGCCTGGAGTCTCCGGTCCAATCAGCCCCAGCATTTT.